Reported below is one TCR beta chain. Germline lookup yields CDR1 LNHNV and CDR2 YYDKDF (reference sequence). The V gene lost 1 base and the J gene lost 0 bases, with 7 bases spanning the gap. The CDR3 totals 14 residues. The data derive from a study of OX40 agonist ivuxolimab in advanced cancers. Study background: Ivuxolimab, an antibody acting as an agonist of OX40 (CD134), was used to treat patients.

Only in-frame clones appear in the TCRdb table, and some are missing; sequencing was by immunoSEQ multiplex PCR. Among about 96,000 clones, about nine tenths were seen once, and the ten largest hold about 1.6%. The chain couples TRBV15 to TRBJ2-7; unclear D gene. The sequencing here drew on CD4+ or CD8+ T cells sorted from blood, taken in a trial of the OX40 agonist ivuxolimab. This TCR derives from an adult with an advanced solid tumor such as melanoma, head and neck, liver or kidney cancer. CDR3 coding DNA: TGTGCCACCAGCAGAGGGCCGAGCTCCTACGAGCAGTACTTC. Translated: CATSRGPSSYEQYF.